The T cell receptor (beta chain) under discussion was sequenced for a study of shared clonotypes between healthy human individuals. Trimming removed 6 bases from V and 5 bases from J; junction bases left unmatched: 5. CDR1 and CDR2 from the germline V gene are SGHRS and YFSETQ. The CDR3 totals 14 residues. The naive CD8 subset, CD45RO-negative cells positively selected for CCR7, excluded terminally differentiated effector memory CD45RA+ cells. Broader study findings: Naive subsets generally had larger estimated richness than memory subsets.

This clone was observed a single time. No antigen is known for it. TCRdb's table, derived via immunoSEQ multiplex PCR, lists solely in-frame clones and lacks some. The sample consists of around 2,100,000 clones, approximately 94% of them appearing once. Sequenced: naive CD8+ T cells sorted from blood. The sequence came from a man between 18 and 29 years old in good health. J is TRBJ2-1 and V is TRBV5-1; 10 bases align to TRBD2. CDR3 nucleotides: TGCGCCAGCACCTTAGCGGGAGGAGACAATGAGCAGTTCTTC. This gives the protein CASTLAGGDNEQFF.